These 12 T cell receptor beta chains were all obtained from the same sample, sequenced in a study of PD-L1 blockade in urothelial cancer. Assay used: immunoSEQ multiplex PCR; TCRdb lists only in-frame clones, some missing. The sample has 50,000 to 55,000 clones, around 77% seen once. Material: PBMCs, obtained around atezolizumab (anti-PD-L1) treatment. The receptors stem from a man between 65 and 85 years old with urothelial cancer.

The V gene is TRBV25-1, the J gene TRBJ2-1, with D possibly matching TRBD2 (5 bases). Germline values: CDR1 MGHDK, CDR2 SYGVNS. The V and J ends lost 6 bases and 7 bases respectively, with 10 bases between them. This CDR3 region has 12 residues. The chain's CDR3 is CASSRRTNEQFF. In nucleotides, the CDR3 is TGTGCCAGCAGCCGACGGACTAATGAGCAGTTCTTC.

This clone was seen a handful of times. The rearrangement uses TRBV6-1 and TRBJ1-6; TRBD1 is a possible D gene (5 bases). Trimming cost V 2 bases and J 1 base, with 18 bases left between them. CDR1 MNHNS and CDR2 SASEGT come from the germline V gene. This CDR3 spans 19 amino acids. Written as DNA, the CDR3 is TGTGCCAGCAGTGAAATAGGGGCGGGGGAGAGTTCCTATAATTCACCCCTCCACTTT. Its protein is CASSEIGAGESSYNSPLHF.

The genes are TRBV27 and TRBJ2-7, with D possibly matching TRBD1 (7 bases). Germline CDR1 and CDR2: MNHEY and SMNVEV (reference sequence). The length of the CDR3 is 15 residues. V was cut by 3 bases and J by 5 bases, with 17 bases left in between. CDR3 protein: CASSLGGARGNEQYF. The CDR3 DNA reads TGTGCCAGCAGTTTGGGAGGAGCCAGGGGGAACGAGCAGTACTTC.

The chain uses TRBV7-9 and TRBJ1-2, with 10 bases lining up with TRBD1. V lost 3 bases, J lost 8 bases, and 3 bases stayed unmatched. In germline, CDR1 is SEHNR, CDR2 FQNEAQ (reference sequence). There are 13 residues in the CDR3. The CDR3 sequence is CASSLGQGRGYTF. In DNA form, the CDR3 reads TGTGCCAGCAGCTTGGGACAGGGGAGAGGCTACACCTTC.

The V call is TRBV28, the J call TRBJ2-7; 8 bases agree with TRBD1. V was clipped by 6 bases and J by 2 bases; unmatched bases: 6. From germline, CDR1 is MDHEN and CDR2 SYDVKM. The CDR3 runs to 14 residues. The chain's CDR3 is CASRTGGYTYEQYF. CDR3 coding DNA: TGTGCCAGCAGAACAGGGGGTTACACCTACGAGCAGTACTTC.

CDR3 in DNA: TGTGCCAGCAGCTTGTCGCGGGGCTCTGGAAACACCATATATTTT. Its protein is CASSLSRGSGNTIYF. The V gene is TRBV5-5, the J gene TRBJ1-3; no clear D gene. The germline gives CDR1 SGHKS, CDR2 YYEKEE (reference sequence). With 1 base removed from V and 0 bases from J, the gap between germline ends came to 8 bases. The CDR3 loop spans 15 amino acids.

CDR3 region: CASSLELASYYNEQFF. The CDR3 DNA sequence: TGCGCCAGCAGCTTGGAACTAGCGTCTTATTACAATGAGCAGTTCTTC. The chain joins TRBV5-1 to TRBJ2-1, with 7 bases lining up with TRBD2. CDR3 length equals 16 residues. Germline V gives CDR1 SGHRS, CDR2 YFSETQ. J was trimmed by 4 bases and V by 0 bases; bases with no gene match: 7.

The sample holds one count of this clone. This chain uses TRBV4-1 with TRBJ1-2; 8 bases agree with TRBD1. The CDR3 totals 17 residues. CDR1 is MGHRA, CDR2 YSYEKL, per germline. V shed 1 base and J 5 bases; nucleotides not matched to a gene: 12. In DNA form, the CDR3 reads TGCGCCAGCAGCCAAGTCTTATCCCTTGACAGGGGATATGGCTACACCTTC. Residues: CASSQVLSLDRGYGYTF.

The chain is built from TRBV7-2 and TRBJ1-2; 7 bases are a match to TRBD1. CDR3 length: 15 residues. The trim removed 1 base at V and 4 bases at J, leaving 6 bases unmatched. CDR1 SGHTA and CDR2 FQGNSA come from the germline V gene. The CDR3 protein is CASSLEKGAGYGYTF. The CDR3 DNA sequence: TGTGCCAGCAGCTTAGAAAAGGGGGCTGGCTATGGCTACACCTTC.

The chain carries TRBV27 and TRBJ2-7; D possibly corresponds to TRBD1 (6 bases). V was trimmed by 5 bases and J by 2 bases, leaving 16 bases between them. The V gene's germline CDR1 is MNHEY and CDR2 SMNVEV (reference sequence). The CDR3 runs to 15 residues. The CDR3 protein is CASSPRWDKAYEQYF. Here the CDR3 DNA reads TGTGCCAGCAGTCCCCGCTGGGACAAGGCCTACGAGCAGTACTTC.

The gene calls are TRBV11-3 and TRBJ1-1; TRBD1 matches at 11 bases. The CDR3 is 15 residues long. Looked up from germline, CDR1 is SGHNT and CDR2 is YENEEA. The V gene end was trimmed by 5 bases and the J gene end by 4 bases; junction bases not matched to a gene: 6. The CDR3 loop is CASSPGQGAGTEAFF. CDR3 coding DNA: TGTGCCAGCAGCCCCGGACAGGGGGCGGGCACTGAAGCTTTCTTT.

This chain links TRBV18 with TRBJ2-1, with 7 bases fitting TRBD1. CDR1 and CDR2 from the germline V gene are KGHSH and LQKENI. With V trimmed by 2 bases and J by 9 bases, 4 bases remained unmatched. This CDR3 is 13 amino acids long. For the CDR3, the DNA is TGTGCCAGCTCACCAGAGGGGGCCGGTGAGCAGTTCTTC. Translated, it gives CASSPEGAGEQFF. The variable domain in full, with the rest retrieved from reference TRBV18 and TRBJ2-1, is NAGVMQNPRHLVRRRGQEARLRCSPMKGHSHVYWYRQLPEEGLKFMVYLQKENIIDESGMPKERFSAEFPKEGPSILRIQQVVRGDSAAYFCASSPEGAGEQFFGPGTRLTVL.